This T cell receptor beta chain comes out of a study of blood T cells in healthy people across ages. Study-level points and caveats: The study could not conclusively compare naive and antigen-experienced cells, given its unsorted PBMCs. Higher naive T cell percentage went strongly together with higher TCR beta diversity. Shifts in expanded clonotypes may have been confounded by donor CMV status, which was unknown.

A sample-barcoded 5' primer and a J-beta primer mix were used in a second PCR of roughly 7 to 12 cycles. MiXCR, applied by TCRdb to the 5' RACE reads, yields one record per CDR3 protein. Among some 690,000 distinct CDR3 sequences, about a fifth were seen once, and the ten largest hold 22%. Per sample, at least 5 micrograms of total RNA were extracted. This clonotype occurred a few times. Its antigen is currently unknown. V was shortened by 7 bases and J by 0 bases, with 13 bases between the two germline ends. Germline V gene data show CDR1 as SQVTM and CDR2 as ANQGSEA. The CDR3 has 14 residues. The sequence came from a man between 65 and 79 years old in good health. The source material was blood. The gene calls are TRBV29-1 and TRBJ1-3; possible D gene TRBD1, 6 bases. The DNA of the CDR3 is TGCAGCGCCTTGACAGGCACCTCTGGAAACACCATATATTTT. Encoded protein: CSALTGTSGNTIYF.